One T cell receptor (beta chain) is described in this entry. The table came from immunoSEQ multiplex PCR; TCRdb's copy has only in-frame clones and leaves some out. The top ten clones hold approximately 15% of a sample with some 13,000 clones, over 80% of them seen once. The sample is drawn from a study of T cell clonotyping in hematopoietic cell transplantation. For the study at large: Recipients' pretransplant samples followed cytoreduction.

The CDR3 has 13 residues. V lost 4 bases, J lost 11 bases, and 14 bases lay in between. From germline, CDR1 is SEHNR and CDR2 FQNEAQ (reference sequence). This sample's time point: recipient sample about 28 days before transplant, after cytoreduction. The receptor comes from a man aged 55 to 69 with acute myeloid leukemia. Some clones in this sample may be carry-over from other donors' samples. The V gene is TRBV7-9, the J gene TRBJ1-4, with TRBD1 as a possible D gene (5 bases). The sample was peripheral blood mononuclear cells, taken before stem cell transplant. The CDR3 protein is CASSYNPRGKLFF. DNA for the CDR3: TGTGCCAGCAGCTATAATCCGCGGGGGAAACTGTTTTTT.